This T cell receptor beta chain came from a study of blood T cell repertoires in COVID-19. Some clones are missing from TCRdb's copy, which holds only in-frame ones; the method was immunoSEQ multiplex PCR. The sample has 270,000 or so clones; 89% are singletons. What was sequenced was peripheral blood. The clonotype was recovered from a woman in her twenties or thirties with COVID-19, enrolled during active disease.

The CDR3 coding sequence is TGTGCCTGGAGTGCCGACAGGGGCCCCTACGAGCAGTACTTC. It translates to CAWSADRGPYEQYF. The genes are TRBV30 and TRBJ2-7; TRBD1 agrees at 8 bases. This CDR3 comprises 14 residues. V shed 1 base and J 2 bases; nucleotides not matched to a gene: 4. Germline CDR1 reads GTSNPN; CDR2 reads SVGIG (reference sequence).